This TCR beta chain was sequenced during a study of T cell responses to AZD1222 COVID-19 vaccine. V was pared by 3 bases and J by 6 bases, with 5 bases of the junction left unmatched. Germline V gives CDR1 SGHTA, CDR2 FQGNSA. The CDR3 spans 14 residues. Generated by immunoSEQ multiplex PCR, the TCRdb table keeps only in-frame clones and is missing some. The repertoire holds 150,000 to 200,000 clones, about 89% seen once, with around 2.5% in the top ten. On this clone itself: Its antigen is unidentified.

The study's findings and limits: Vaccine-related CD4 TCRs covered spike, predominating at 160-218 and 743-854. Donors were chiefly white British, with a greater number of females, and clonal diversity was perhaps underestimated. Baseline serostatus was positive in only a handful of AZD1222 recipients.

The sequence derives from an adult in good health. This chain connects TRBV7-2 to TRBJ2-3; 8 bases are a match to TRBD2. The sample here was peripheral blood, taken on day 0 of MenACWY control vaccination. In DNA form, the CDR3 reads TGTGCCAGCAGCTTGAGCGGGGGAGCGGATACGCAGTATTTT. Its protein product is CASSLSGGADTQYF.